This TCR beta chain was recorded in a study of radiotherapy plus CTLA-4 blockade in lung cancer. The junction had 7 bases not matched to a gene; V was cut back by 2 bases and J by 7 bases. This CDR3 is built from 14 residues. Germline V gene lookup returns CDR1 MNHEY and CDR2 SVGAGI. The repertoire was sequenced with immunoSEQ multiplex PCR; TCRdb's copy has only in-frame clones and lacks some. The top ten clones hold over 4% of a sample with roughly 120,000 clones, about 77% of them seen once. This clone was recorded only once. The sample in question was peripheral blood, obtained from a patient treated with radiotherapy plus ipilimumab. This receptor was taken from a human donor with non-small cell lung cancer who had a partial response to radiotherapy plus ipilimumab. The J gene is TRBJ1-2, the V gene TRBV6-5, with TRBD1 matching 7 bases. The CDR3 protein is CASSYRTGGRGYTF. For the CDR3, the DNA is TGTGCCAGCAGTTACCGGACAGGCGGTCGTGGCTACACCTTC.